Sequencing of this T cell receptor (beta chain) was carried out in a study of PD-1 blockade in classical Hodgkin lymphoma. Overall study findings and caveats: It was among complete responders that baseline diversity resembled that of newly diagnosed patients.

A remark on this clone: Its antigen is undetermined.

Each of the patients experienced relapse following autologous stem cell transplantation, and their brentuximab vedotin exposure differed. Germline V gene lookup returns CDR1 SGHTA and CDR2 FQGNSA. V lost 5 bases to trimming and J lost 4 bases; unmatched junction nucleotides: 8. This CDR3 has 15 amino acids. Repertoires were generated with immunoSEQ multiplex PCR, while TCRdb's copy carries only in-frame clones and drops some. The sample includes about 97,000 clones, approximately 88% of them seen just once. The chain uses TRBV7-2 and TRBJ1-2; TRBD1 agrees at 9 bases. This material consisted of peripheral blood mononuclear cells (PBMCs), taken at baseline. The TCR sequence derives from a human donor with classical Hodgkin lymphoma. In DNA form, the CDR3 reads TGTGCCAGCAGCCTAGACCGGGACAGGGTCTATGGCTACACCTTC. This encodes CASSLDRDRVYGYTF.